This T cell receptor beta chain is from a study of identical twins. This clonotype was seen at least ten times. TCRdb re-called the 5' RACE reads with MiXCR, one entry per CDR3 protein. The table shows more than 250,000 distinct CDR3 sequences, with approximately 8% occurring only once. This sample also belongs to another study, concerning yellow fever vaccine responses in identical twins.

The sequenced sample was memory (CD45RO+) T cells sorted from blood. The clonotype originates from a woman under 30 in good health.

The CDR3 sequence is CASSGDPDRAFYEQYF. In nucleotides, the CDR3 is TGCGCCAGCAGTGGTGACCCGGACAGGGCTTTCTACGAGCAGTACTTC. The chain couples TRBV10-2 to TRBJ2-7; TRBD1 aligns across 8 bases. The germline V gene encodes CDR1 WSHSY and CDR2 SAAADI. CDR3 size: 16 residues. J gave up 3 bases and V 4 bases, and 11 bases lay outside the gene matches.